The 5 T cell receptor beta chains given below trace back to one sample, sequenced in a study of T-cell reconstitution after alpha-beta-depleted transplantation in children. Unique molecular identifiers were built into the TCRbeta library. TCRdb re-called the PCR reads through MiXCR, storing one row per CDR3 protein. The repertoire holds 530,000 or so distinct CDR3 sequences, with 20% to 30% as singletons. This material consisted of PBMCs, taken before TCRalphabeta/CD19-depleted stem cell transplant. These receptors came from a boy less than two years old with Wiskott-Aldrich syndrome, due to receive a stem cell transplant.

This clonotype came up many times. The chain employs TRBV13 and TRBJ1-2; 9 nucleotides align to TRBD1. V dropped 5 bases and J dropped 7; count of bases not matched to a gene: 8. The germline V gene encodes CDR1 PRHDT and CDR2 FYEKMQ (reference sequence). CDR3 length: 14 residues. The CDR3 region has the DNA TGTGCCAGCAGCGCCATATCGGACAGGGGTGGCTACACCTTC. It yields the protein CASSAISDRGGYTF.

The chain links TRBV5-1 to TRBJ2-3; no clear D gene. Trimming stripped 2 bases from V and 3 bases from J, with 7 bases between. The CDR3 spans 13 residues. CDR1 and CDR2 (germline): SGHRS, YFSETQ. The CDR3: CASSLQPTDTQYF. CDR3 nucleotide sequence: TGCGCCAGCAGCTTACAGCCGACAGATACGCAGTATTTT.

V usage is TRBV10-3 and J usage is TRBJ2-3; 10 bases align to TRBD2. This CDR3 region has 15 residues. V shed 10 bases and J 3 bases; nucleotides not matched to a gene: 10. Germline CDR1 is ENHRY and CDR2 is SYGVKD. The CDR3 nucleotides are TGTGCCACCCGAAGTCCGGGACTAGCGACAGATACGCAGTATTTT. It translates to CATRSPGLATDTQYF.

Only a few counts were recorded for this clonotype. The chain recombines TRBV11-1 with TRBJ2-2, with TRBD2 identical over 11 bases. The V gene end was trimmed by 4 bases and the J gene end by 2 bases; junction bases not matched to a gene: 12. Germline values: CDR1 SGHAT, CDR2 FQDESV (reference sequence). This CDR3 is 19 amino acids long. The CDR3 spells CASSSNKVRLAGNTGELFF. The DNA of the CDR3 is TGTGCCAGCAGCTCGAACAAAGTACGACTAGCGGGAAACACCGGGGAGCTGTTTTTT.

This chain links TRBV20-1 with TRBJ1-2; 7 bases fit TRBD1. Germline CDR1 reads DFQATT; CDR2 reads SNEGSKA (reference sequence). V lost 0 bases and J lost 5; bases outside the gene matches: 21. CDR3 length: 19 amino acids. CDR3: CSARDKGDLGTVTRYGYTF. The CDR3 nucleotides read TGCAGTGCTAGAGATAAGGGGGATCTCGGGACAGTTACCCGATATGGCTACACCTTC.